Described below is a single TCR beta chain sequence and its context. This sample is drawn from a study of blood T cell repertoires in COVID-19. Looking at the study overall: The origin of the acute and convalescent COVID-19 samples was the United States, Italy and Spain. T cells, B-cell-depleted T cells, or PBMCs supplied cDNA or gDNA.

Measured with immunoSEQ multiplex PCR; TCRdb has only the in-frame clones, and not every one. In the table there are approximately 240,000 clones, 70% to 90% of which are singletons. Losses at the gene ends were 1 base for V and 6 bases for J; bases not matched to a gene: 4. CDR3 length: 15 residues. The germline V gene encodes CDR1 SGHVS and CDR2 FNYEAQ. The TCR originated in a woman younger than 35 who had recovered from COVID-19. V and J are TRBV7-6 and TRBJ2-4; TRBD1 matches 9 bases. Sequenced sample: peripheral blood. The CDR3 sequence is CASSLGQGVGNIQYF. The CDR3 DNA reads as TGTGCCAGCAGCTTAGGACAGGGGGTAGGAAACATTCAGTACTTC.